The next 30 T cell receptor beta chains were all read from a single sample in a study of T-cell reconstitution after alpha-beta-depleted transplantation in children. Unique molecular identifiers were incorporated when the TCRbeta library was constructed. From the PCR reads, TCRdb called clonotypes with MiXCR, one entry per CDR3 protein. The data hold approximately 500,000 distinct CDR3 sequences, with under 12% observed a single time. The starting material was PBMCs, obtained before TCRalphabeta/CD19-depleted stem cell transplant. These receptors originate from a child aged 2-15 years with inherited bone marrow failure, due to receive a stem cell transplant.

This clonotype has at least ten counts. The chain recombines TRBV20-1 with TRBJ2-7; D call uncertain. V gave up 0 bases and J gave up 3 bases, with 15 bases separating them. Germline CDR1 is DFQATT and CDR2 is SNEGSKA (reference sequence). This CDR3 contains 15 residues. This CDR3 is CSARDPKVPGYEQYF. For the CDR3, the DNA is TGCAGTGCTAGAGATCCCAAGGTCCCAGGCTACGAGCAGTACTTC.

This clonotype was seen repeatedly, ten times or more. This rearrangement joins TRBV28 to TRBJ2-5; D is unresolved. Germline V gene lookup returns CDR1 MDHEN and CDR2 SYDVKM. The V and J ends lost 5 bases and 3 bases respectively, with 10 bases between them. The CDR3 loop spans 13 amino acids. CDR3 nucleotides: TGTGCCAGCAGTCCCCCTCGGGAAGAGACCCAGTACTTC. Translating it yields CASSPPREETQYF.

This clonotype has a count of ten or more. The V call is TRBV4-3, the J call TRBJ2-1, with D perhaps matching TRBD2 (5 bases). Trimming removed 1 base from V and 9 bases from J, with 10 bases in between. The CDR3 runs 13 residues. Germline CDR1 is LGHNA and CDR2 is YSLEER. CDR3 sequence (DNA): TGCGCCAGCAGCCAAGCGCTCGCGGGTGAGCAGTTCTTC. Its translation is CASSQALAGEQFF.

Note on this clonotype: A much larger clonotype is one base distant, so this may be a read error. The chain carries TRBV5-1 and TRBJ2-5; D is possibly TRBD1 (5 bases). This CDR3 region has 15 residues. The germline CDR1 and CDR2 sequences are SGHRS and YFSETQ. Trimming shortened V by 9 bases and J by 0 bases, and 18 bases separated the two germline ends. Here the CDR3 DNA reads TGCGCCATCAGTCTCGGGCAGGGCCACCAAGAGACCCAGTACTTC. It translates to CAISLGQGHQETQYF.

This clonotype was detected many times. This chain links TRBV12-3 or TRBV12-4 with TRBJ1-1, with D uncertain. With 3 bases removed from V and 7 bases from J, the gap between germline ends came to 9 bases. This CDR3 comprises 12 residues. The CDR3 reads CASSFLLSEAFF. The CDR3 nucleotides read TGTGCCAGCAGTTTTTTATTAAGTGAAGCTTTCTTT.

This clonotype was counted ten times or more. V gene TRBV12-3 or TRBV12-4 combines with J gene TRBJ1-3, with TRBD1 as a possible D gene (5 bases). The CDR3 covers 16 residues. V shed 6 bases and J shed 0 bases, with 15 bases lying between them. The CDR3 region has the DNA TGTGCCAGCAGCCACGCGACAGCCTCCTCTGGAAACACCATATATTTT. This gives the protein CASSHATASSGNTIYF.

This clonotype was observed many times. The chain carries TRBV12-3 or TRBV12-4 and TRBJ2-7, with 7 bases aligning to TRBD1. CDR3 length: 13 residues. V gave up 4 bases and J gave up 7 bases; unmatched junction bases: 7. The CDR3, as DNA: TGTGCCAGCAGTTCCGGGACAGTGGGGGAGCAGTACTTC. This translates into CASSSGTVGEQYF.

This clonotype has a count of ten or more. This sequence joins TRBV10-3 and TRBJ2-3, with D unclear. V was trimmed by 4 bases and J by 2 bases, leaving 10 bases between them. Germline CDR1 ENHRY, CDR2 SYGVKD. There are 14 residues in the CDR3. CDR3 nucleotides: TGTGCCATCAGTGCCCCAAGTTCCACAGATACGCAGTATTTT. Its translation is CAISAPSSTDTQYF.

In this sample, this clonotype turned up many times. The chain uses TRBV6-2 or TRBV6-3 and TRBJ2-1; TRBD2 aligns across 13 bases. The CDR3 sequence is 18 residues long. Germline CDR1 MNHEY, CDR2 SVGEGT. The junction had 12 bases not matched to a gene; V was cut back by 6 bases and J by 4 bases. CDR3 loop: CASRRTSGRGGAYNEQFF. The CDR3 bases are TGTGCCAGCAGAAGGACTAGCGGGAGAGGGGGGGCTTACAATGAGCAGTTCTTC.

V and J are TRBV28 and TRBJ2-5, with D perhaps TRBD1 or TRBD2 (6 bases each). Trimming removed 6 bases from V and 5 bases from J, with 13 bases in between. The CDR3 runs to 13 residues. Germline loops: CDR1 MDHEN, CDR2 SYDVKM. The CDR3 sequence: CASSGGVVETQYF. The CDR3 bases are TGTGCCAGCAGCGGGGGCGTGGTGGAGACCCAGTACTTC.

In its sample, this clonotype was seen many times. The chain is built from TRBV5-4 and TRBJ2-7; TRBD2 matches 9 bases. From germline, CDR1 is SGHNT and CDR2 YYREEE (reference sequence). The CDR3 extends over 13 amino acids. After removal of 3 bases from V and 6 bases from J, the junction contained 4 bases not matched to a gene. This chain's CDR3 is CASSSQAGGEQYF. The CDR3 bases are TGTGCCAGCAGCTCCCAAGCGGGAGGCGAGCAGTACTTC.

In nucleotides, the CDR3 is TGTGCCAGCAGTTTTCAACTAGATACGCAGTATTTT. Its protein is CASSFQLDTQYF. This chain connects TRBV12-3 or TRBV12-4 to TRBJ2-3; D gene ambiguous. The CDR3 is made up of 12 amino acids. Between the trimmed V and J ends, which lost 3 bases and 5 bases, there was a span of 6 bases.

This clonotype was found many times. The chain joins TRBV10-3 to TRBJ1-2; D is unclear. V was shortened by 2 bases and J by 0 bases, with 10 bases between the two germline ends. Germline-derived CDR1 and CDR2 are ENHRY and SYGVKD. CDR3 length: 15 amino acids. CDR3 residues: CAISEAAGTNYGYTF. DNA of the CDR3: TGTGCCATCAGTGAGGCGGCCGGGACTAACTATGGCTACACCTTC.

A few counts support this clonotype. This chain uses TRBV4-3 with TRBJ2-1, with TRBD2 matching over 8 bases. Germline CDR1 and CDR2: LGHNA and YSLEER. The CDR3 loop spans 16 amino acids. V lost 0 bases to trimming and J lost 8 bases; unmatched junction nucleotides: 9. CDR3 residues: CASSQEYQRENYEQFF. The CDR3 nucleotides are TGCGCCAGCAGCCAAGAATACCAGCGGGAGAACTATGAGCAGTTCTTC.

This clonotype was seen more than once but under ten times. V usage is TRBV20-1 and J usage is TRBJ2-7, with D hard to call. The V gene's germline CDR1 is DFQATT and CDR2 SNEGSKA (reference sequence). Trimming removed 3 bases from V and 7 bases from J, with 16 bases in between. The CDR3 spans 13 residues. The CDR3, as DNA: TGCAGTGCTAGTGTTGACGTAGCATCGGAGCAGTACTTC. This sequence encodes CSASVDVASEQYF.

This clonotype occurred many times. The J gene is TRBJ1-5, the V gene TRBV6-2 or TRBV6-3; maybe TRBD1 (5 bases). The germline V gene encodes CDR1 MNHEY and CDR2 SVGEGT. This CDR3 is built from 14 residues. With 10 bases removed from V and 1 base from J, the gap between germline ends came to 14 bases. The DNA for the CDR3 is TGTGCCACCTCCGGGTGGGACAGCAATCAGCCCCAGCATTTT. Its translation: CATSGWDSNQPQHF.

This clonotype was recorded many times. The chain employs TRBV6-5 and TRBJ1-2; D possibly corresponds to TRBD1 (5 bases). CDR1 is MNHEY, CDR2 SVGAGI, per germline. Trimming took off 8 bases at V and 2 bases at J, with 6 bases between the two ends. This CDR3 has 11 amino acids. The CDR3 sequence: CASGGNYGYTF. CDR3 nucleotide sequence: TGTGCCAGCGGGGGAAACTATGGCTACACCTTC.

About this clonotype: At one of its ends the junction is not consistent with the germline gene, which may arise from a read error. V is TRBV12-3 or TRBV12-4 and J is TRBJ1-1; a possible D gene is TRBD1 (5 bases). The CDR3 is 15 residues long. The CDR3: CASKPNDRANSEAFF. In DNA, the CDR3 is TGTGCCAGCAAGCCCAACGACAGAGCTAACAGTGAAGCTTTCTTT.

The V gene is TRBV18, the J gene TRBJ1-1; tentatively, D is TRBD1 (5 bases). CDR1 and CDR2 (germline): KGHSH, LQKENI. This CDR3 spans 15 amino acids. Trimming removed 3 bases at V and 12 bases at J, with 23 bases between. The CDR3 nucleotides are TGTGCCAGCTCACCCGGATCCGACAGAACCATAGCGTCTTTCTTT. Translating gives CASSPGSDRTIASFF.

The table lists this clonotype with many counts. The rearrangement uses TRBV12-3 or TRBV12-4 and TRBJ2-2, with 8 bases fitting TRBD2. CDR3 length: 14 residues. Trimming cost V 5 bases and J 9 bases; bases outside gene matches: 8. CDR3 residues: CASSPSGSPRELFF. As DNA, the CDR3 is TGTGCCAGCAGTCCTAGCGGGTCCCCTAGGGAGCTGTTTTTT.

This clonotype was counted ten times or more. V gene TRBV5-1 combines with J gene TRBJ2-7; D unclear. The CDR3 loop spans 14 amino acids. Germline V gene lookup returns CDR1 SGHRS and CDR2 YFSETQ. V was cut by 8 bases and J by 3 bases, with 18 bases left in between. CDR3 protein: CASSLTEYIYEQYF. As DNA, the CDR3 is TGCGCCAGTAGTTTGACGGAGTACATCTACGAGCAGTACTTC.

This clonotype was detected ten times or more. The V and J genes are TRBV7-2 and TRBJ1-2; no clear D. V dropped 0 bases and J dropped 4 bases, with 12 bases sitting between them. Germline-derived CDR1 and CDR2 are SGHTA and FQGNSA. The CDR3 totals 15 residues. This CDR3 is CASSLALAGPYGYTF. Here the CDR3 DNA reads TGTGCCAGCAGCTTAGCGCTAGCAGGCCCCTATGGCTACACCTTC.

This clonotype was found a few times. The V call is TRBV29-1, the J call TRBJ2-3; D not certain. V gave up 4 bases and J gave up 4 bases, with 15 bases separating them. The germline gives CDR1 SQVTM, CDR2 ANQGSEA. This CDR3 has 14 amino acids. In DNA, the CDR3 is TGCAGCGTTGTAACCCGATCCGGCGCAGATACGCAGTATTTT. Its translation: CSVVTRSGADTQYF.

This clonotype was detected many times. The CDR3 reads CASSDLFGQGNGELFF. DNA of the CDR3: TGTGCCAGCAGCGACTTGTTCGGACAGGGGAACGGGGAGCTGTTTTTT. The V gene is TRBV28, the J gene TRBJ2-2, with 9 bases fitting TRBD1. Trimming removed 6 bases from V and 7 bases from J; junction bases left unmatched: 12. CDR3 size: 16 residues. Germline CDR1 MDHEN, CDR2 SYDVKM.

This clonotype has only a few counts. The chain has TRBV19 and TRBJ2-5; no clear D. From germline, CDR1 is LNHDA and CDR2 SQIVND (reference sequence). The CDR3 totals 15 residues. Trimming stripped 3 bases from V and 3 bases from J, with 14 bases between. DNA of the CDR3: TGTGCCAGTAGTATTTGGGTATGGAAGGAAGAGACCCAGTACTTC. This translates into CASSIWVWKEETQYF.

This clonotype was observed many times. The CDR3 reads CASRLGTGISYEQYF. In nucleotides, the CDR3 is TGCGCCAGCAGGCTCGGGACAGGGATCTCCTACGAGCAGTACTTC. This chain connects TRBV5-1 to TRBJ2-7, with 9 bases lining up with TRBD1. The V gene's germline CDR1 is SGHRS and CDR2 YFSETQ. J lost 0 bases, V lost 5 bases, and 6 bases had no gene match. The CDR3 is 15 amino acids.

Ten or more counts support this clonotype. The V call is TRBV2, the J call TRBJ2-7, with D possibly matching TRBD1 (6 bases). CDR1 is SNHLY and CDR2 is FYNNEI in the germline V gene. V lost 4 bases to trimming and J lost 0 bases, with 19 bases between them. This CDR3 comprises 17 residues. CDR3 DNA: TGTGCCAGCAGTGTAAGCCTGTATCGGGACAACTCCTACGAGCAGTACTTC. Amino acid sequence: CASSVSLYRDNSYEQYF.

This clonotype came up many times. This rearrangement joins TRBV7-9 to TRBJ1-2; D not certain. The CDR3 has 13 amino acids. Germline CDR1 is SEHNR and CDR2 is FQNEAQ (reference sequence). V was pared by 5 bases and J by 1 base, with 8 bases between. CDR3 residues: CASSLHINYGYTF. The CDR3 DNA is TGTGCCAGCAGCCTACACATTAACTATGGCTACACCTTC.

This clonotype appeared many times. The CDR3 reads CASSLGYRDTDGYTF. CDR3 DNA: TGTGCCAGCAGCTTAGGGTACAGGGACACCGATGGCTACACCTTC. V gene TRBV11-2 combines with J gene TRBJ1-2, with a possible D match to TRBD1 (6 bases). V was clipped by 1 base and J by 6 bases, with 15 bases between them. Germline-derived CDR1 and CDR2 are SGHAT and FQNNGV. This CDR3 region has 15 residues.

This clonotype was counted ten times or more. The chain combines TRBV20-1 with TRBJ1-4; TRBD1 matches 10 bases. V lost 3 bases, J lost 7 bases, and 5 bases stayed unmatched. The CDR3 runs to 14 residues. CDR1 and CDR2 from the germline V gene are DFQATT and SNEGSKA (reference sequence). The CDR3 DNA sequence: TGCAGTGCTAGTGACAGGGGGCGCGGTGAAAAACTGTTTTTT. Its protein product is CSASDRGRGEKLFF.